The entry that follows covers one T cell receptor (beta chain) sequence. The specificity of this receptor is unknown. Base qualities are not recorded, but no much larger clone differs from it by a single base. CDR1 is given as LNHDA and CDR2 as SQIVND, both from the germline V gene (reference sequence). Spanning cysteine to phenylalanine, the CDR3 consists of 14 amino acids. CDR3 DNA only is kept here, 42 bases in frame from base 1. V has 2 bases trimmed and J has 4 bases trimmed; junction bases matching no gene number 2. The record originates from a study of OX40 agonist ivuxolimab in advanced cancers. Concerning the study at large: Ivuxolimab, which targeted the costimulatory receptor OX40 (CD134), was an agonistic, fully human IgG2 monoclonal antibody. Intravenous ivuxolimab was administered to patients every 2 weeks at six dose levels: 0.01, 0.1, 0.3, 1.5, 3 and 10 mg/kg. Of the approximately 53 patients in dose escalation, about 19 had hepatocellular carcinoma, roughly 15 had melanoma, 9 had renal cell carcinoma and 9 had head and neck cancer. In the dose-escalation cohort, roughly 80% of patients were male, and the mean age was roughly 60 years, with a range of about 23 to 90. Patients were allowed to have had prior anti-PD-1, anti-PD-L1 or anti-CTLA-4 therapy, and 40% of the dose-escalation patients had been treated with checkpoint inhibitors. Three dose-escalation patients achieved partial responses, one with hepatocellular carcinoma and two with cutaneous melanoma. The point of sequencing TCRbeta in the periphery was to test whether ivuxolimab changed TCR sequence diversity and drove clonal T-cell expansion. The paper covers the monotherapy dose-escalation part of the phase I ivuxolimab trial, which included N of about 50 patients. The research as a whole found: Clonal expansion of both CD4+ and CD8+ blood T cells was observed from baseline to week 6 at doses 0.1 to 3.0 mg/kg. Low levels of normalized T-cell clonal expansion were also seen in some nonresponding patients. Antigen specificity was not determined for the clonally expanded peripheral T cells. In the 0.1-3.0 mg/kg groups, partial responders were among the patients with the lowest normalized peripheral clonal expansion, particularly in CD8+ T cells. On average, CD8+ T cells showed more expanded clones than CD4+ T cells after ivuxolimab.

Patients with autoimmune disease history or receiving systemic immunosuppression were excluded from the trial. Peripheral blood for TCR sequencing was collected from all dose cohorts at baseline, on cycle 4 day 1, and on cycle 7 day 1. The samples were drawn from a first-in-human, open-label, multicenter phase I dose-escalation trial of ivuxolimab. Adults with locally advanced or metastatic melanoma, renal cell, hepatocellular, or head and neck squamous cell carcinoma were enrolled in the trial. Before TCR sequencing, CD4+ T cells and CD8+ T cells were sorted from peripheral blood as separate populations. Genomic DNA was extracted from sorted cells for sequencing of the TCRbeta CDR3 region. The immunoSEQ Assay was used for sequencing of TCRbeta CDR3 regions. TCRdb provides this immuneACCESS table in a form limited to in-frame rearrangements. Some clones are lacking; in checked studies, under half of them reflect an unresolved V gene, and why the rest are absent is not known. The sample table holds about 75,000 clones, of which about 85% were seen once. Roughly a sixth of the sample goes to the ten largest clones.

The clonotype comes from an adult with an advanced solid tumor such as melanoma, head and neck, liver or kidney cancer. Sequencing used CD4+ or CD8+ T cells sorted from blood, obtained in a trial of the OX40 agonist ivuxolimab. Here the chain combines TRBV19 and TRBJ1-2; TRBD1 agrees with 9 junctional bases. CDR3 loop: CASSITGGAYGYTF. Here is the DNA: TGTGCCAGTAGTATAACAGGGGGCGCCTATGGCTACACCTTC.